The source of this T cell receptor (beta chain) is a study of cytomegalovirus exposure and HLA in healthy donors. Whole-study results and caveats: Among TCR sequences, most were rare, though some public TCRs appeared in many donors.

The CDR3 runs 14 residues. V trimming: 2 bases; J trimming: 9 bases; junction bases outside the gene matches: 2. Per the germline V gene, CDR1 is SGDLS and CDR2 is YYNGEE. Regarding this clone: As yet, its antigen is unknown.

Profiled with immunoSEQ multiplex PCR; TCRdb holds only in-frame clones, not every one. The sample lists approximately 160,000 clones, approximately 88% occurring once. The rearrangement joins TRBV9 to TRBJ2-1, with 13 positions matching TRBD2. What was sequenced was PBMCs. This receptor was obtained from a woman aged 18-35 years in good health and CMV-seropositive. The CDR3 sequence is CASSVRLAGGEQFF. For the CDR3, the DNA is TGTGCCAGCAGCGTTAGACTAGCGGGAGGTGAGCAGTTCTTC.